This paragraph reports one T cell receptor beta chain. The authors' processing: Quantification of nucleated cells was approximated via reference gene primer amplification. Sequencing used immunoSEQ multiplex PCR; TCRdb keeps in-frame clones, though not all of them. V and J calls plus clone size are reproduced from that table; the DNA served to infer D and trimming. Of roughly 290,000 clones in the sample, approximately 86% were seen once. The data were taken from a study of blood T cell repertoires in COVID-19. The germline CDR1 and CDR2 sequences are SQVTM and ANQGSEA. The CDR3 has 13 amino acids. V lost 4 bases and J 0 bases, leaving 9 bases between the germline ends.

Input material: peripheral blood. The chain recombines TRBV29-1 with TRBJ1-2; no firm D call. This receptor was obtained from a woman aged 30 to 39 who had recovered from COVID-19. CDR3 coding DNA: TGCAGCGTTGCTGGGAGTTCTAACTATGGCTACACCTTC. Protein product: CSVAGSSNYGYTF.